These 21 T cell receptor beta chains came from one sample sequenced in a study of cytomegalovirus exposure and HLA in healthy donors. Use of 60 Vbeta and 13 Jbeta primers characterized the PCR. Sequencing was performed with immunoSEQ multiplex PCR; in TCRdb, only in-frame clones are kept and a portion is missing. The table lists 120,000 or so clones, approximately 80% of them singletons, with about 0.94% in the top ten. The sequenced sample was PBMCs. All receptors come from a human donor in good health.

This clone was observed a few times. This rearrangement joins TRBV4-1 to TRBJ1-1; 10 nucleotides agree with TRBD1. This CDR3 contains 15 residues. The junction had 12 bases not matched to a gene; V was cut back by 3 bases and J by 11 bases. Germline V CDR1 and CDR2: MGHRA, YSYEKL. The CDR3 region is CASSHLGQGFGMAFF. In DNA, the CDR3 is TGCGCCAGCAGCCACCTGGGACAGGGGTTTGGGATGGCTTTCTTT.

The chain uses TRBV5-4 and TRBJ2-5; maybe TRBD2 (6 bases). Per the germline V gene, CDR1 is SGHNT and CDR2 is YYREEE (reference sequence). The CDR3 spans 14 residues. V gave up 4 bases and J gave up 9 bases, with 19 bases separating them. CDR3 sequence: CASSAQGESGAQYF. The DNA for the CDR3 is TGTGCCAGCAGCGCCCAAGGGGAGTCGGGAGCCCAGTACTTC.

The rearrangement links TRBV7-6 to TRBJ1-5; D remains unclear. V lost 1 base, J lost 9 bases, and 13 bases lay in between. Germline V gene sequence: CDR1 SGHVS, CDR2 FNYEAQ. The CDR3 is 14 amino acids. The CDR3 sequence: CASSLVASSGPQHF. For the CDR3, the DNA is TGTGCCAGCAGCTTAGTTGCGTCGTCCGGGCCCCAGCATTTT.

The chain recombines TRBV7-9 with TRBJ1-2; D remains unclear. Germline CDR1 is SEHNR and CDR2 is FQNEAQ (reference sequence). The CDR3 has 14 amino acids. With 0 bases removed from V and 7 bases from J, the gap between germline ends came to 12 bases. The CDR3 sequence is CASSLALAGSGYTF. CDR3 sequence (DNA): TGTGCCAGCAGCTTAGCTTTGGCAGGTTCTGGCTACACCTTC.

This rearrangement joins TRBV7-2 to TRBJ1-2; 9 bases align to TRBD1. The CDR3 runs to 14 residues. V was clipped by 2 bases and J by 7 bases; unmatched bases: 5. Looked up from germline, CDR1 is SGHTA and CDR2 is FQGNSA. The CDR3 coding sequence is TGTGCCAGCAGCTTAAGCGACAGGGGGGGTGGCTACACCTTC. As protein: CASSLSDRGGGYTF. The variable domain in full, completed from reference TRBV7-2 and TRBJ1-2, reads GAGVSQSPSNKVTEKGKDVELRCDPISGHTALYWYRQSLGQGLEFLIYFQGNSAPDKSGLPSDRFSAERTGGSVSTLTIQRTQQEDSAVYLCASSLSDRGGGYTFGSGTRLTVV.

This chain joins TRBV19 and TRBJ2-2; TRBD2 agrees at 8 bases. The CDR3 sequence is 15 residues long. Trimming removed 3 bases from V and 0 bases from J; junction bases left unmatched: 0. CDR1 and CDR2 (germline): LNHDA, SQIVND (reference sequence). DNA of the CDR3: TGTGCCAGTAGTATGGGACTAGCGAACACCGGGGAGCTGTTTTTT. Protein product: CASSMGLANTGELFF.

The chain employs TRBV4-2 and TRBJ2-2; TRBD1 agrees at 9 bases. V gave up 2 bases and J gave up 3 bases; unmatched junction bases: 4. The CDR3 is made up of 16 amino acids. Germline-derived CDR1 and CDR2 are LGHNA and YNFKEQ. CDR3: CASSQTQGADTGELFF. For the CDR3, the DNA is TGTGCCAGCAGCCAAACACAGGGGGCCGACACCGGGGAGCTGTTTTTT.

This clone was recorded once. This chain joins TRBV11-3 and TRBJ2-1; 9 bases map to TRBD1. Germline CDR1 SGHNT, CDR2 YENEEA. The J segment lost 7 bases and the V segment lost 5 bases, leaving 6 bases of the junction unmatched. The CDR3 runs to 14 residues. CDR3 DNA sequence: TGTGCCAGCAGCCCCAGGACAGGGGCTAATGAGCAGTTCTTC. Translation gives CASSPRTGANEQFF.

The chain links TRBV10-2 to TRBJ1-1, with TRBD1 as a possible D gene (5 bases). The germline V gene has CDR1 WSHSY and CDR2 SAAADI. The CDR3 is 12 amino acids. The V and J ends lost 6 bases and 4 bases respectively, with 9 bases between them. CDR3 sequence: CASRVDTTEAFF. CDR3 DNA: TGCGCCAGCAGGGTGGACACCACTGAAGCTTTCTTT.

This rearrangement joins TRBV10-2 to TRBJ1-2; no clear D gene. CDR1 and CDR2 from the germline V gene are WSHSY and SAAADI. Trimming took off 6 bases at V and 4 bases at J, with 6 bases between the two ends. The CDR3 sequence is 11 residues long. CDR3 DNA: TGCGCCAGCAGGGGGAGCTATGGCTACACCTTC. Its translation is CASRGSYGYTF.

The V call is TRBV5-6, the J call TRBJ1-1; D remains unclear. The V end was cut by 3 bases, the J end by 9 bases, with 21 bases between. Per the germline V gene, CDR1 is SGHDT and CDR2 is YYEEEE. This CDR3 region has 15 residues. Here the CDR3 reads CASSSPAAVNPKAFF. The DNA for the CDR3 is TGTGCCAGCAGCTCTCCCGCGGCCGTGAACCCAAAAGCTTTCTTT. The variable domain in full, with the rest retrieved from reference TRBV5-6 and TRBJ1-1, is DAGVTQSPTHLIKTRGQQVTLRCSPKSGHDTVSWYQQALGQGPQFIFQYYEEEERQRGNFPDRFSGHQFPNYSSELNVNALLLGDSALYLCASSSPAAVNPKAFFGQGTRLTVV.

This chain joins TRBV5-1 and TRBJ2-3, with 10 positions matching TRBD2. CDR3 length: 16 residues. V shed 7 bases, J shed 3 bases, and the junction held 11 bases outside the gene matches. Germline-derived CDR1 and CDR2 are SGHRS and YFSETQ. CDR3 in amino acids: CASDQTASGGTDTQYF. DNA of the CDR3: TGCGCCAGCGACCAAACCGCTAGCGGGGGAACAGATACGCAGTATTTT.

The J gene is TRBJ1-6, the V gene TRBV25-1, with 11 bases aligning to TRBD1. Germline V lookup: CDR1 MGHDK, CDR2 SYGVNS. This CDR3 is 15 amino acids long. The V segment lost 2 bases and the J segment 10 bases; nucleotides outside the gene matches: 4. The CDR3 nucleotides read TGTGCCAGCAGTGAAGGGACAGGGGGGTTCTCACCCCTCCACTTT. This gives the protein CASSEGTGGFSPLHF.

This chain links TRBV2 with TRBJ1-2; no reliable D call. Trimming left V 9 bases short and J 4 bases short, with 9 bases between. The CDR3 has 11 residues. CDR1 and CDR2 from the germline V gene are SNHLY and FYNNEI. The CDR3 DNA reads as TGTGCCAGTCAGGAGGTCTATGGCTACACCTTC. Translation gives CASQEVYGYTF.

On this clone itself: The junction and the germline gene differ at one end; a read error may be behind it. Other DNA sequences in the sample encode the same CDR3. The chain carries TRBV5-1 and TRBJ2-5; D remains unclear. Looked up from germline, CDR1 is SGHRS and CDR2 is YFSETQ. The CDR3 runs 15 residues. The chain's CDR3 is CASSFAADYQETQYF. Written as DNA, the CDR3 is TGCGCCAGCAGCTTTGCCGCGGATTACCAAGAGACCCAATACTTC.

This chain connects TRBV5-3 to TRBJ2-6; D may be TRBD1 (5 bases). TRBV5-3 is flagged as an ORF with uncertain function. Trimming shortened V by 8 bases and J by 1 base, and 13 bases separated the two germline ends. This CDR3 contains 15 residues. The CDR3 loop reads CASRIQASGANVLTF. CDR3 in DNA: TGTGCCAGCAGGATACAGGCGTCTGGGGCCAACGTCCTGACTTTC.

The chain joins TRBV6-6 to TRBJ2-6; weak D call: TRBD2 (6 bases). With 5 bases removed from V and 4 bases from J, the gap between germline ends came to 12 bases. Germline V gene data show CDR1 as MNHNY and CDR2 as SVGAGI (reference sequence). This CDR3 comprises 15 residues. DNA of the CDR3: TGTGCCAGCAGTACAGGAGGGTCCGGGGCCAACGTCCTGACTTTC. Its translation is CASSTGGSGANVLTF.

V is TRBV19 and J is TRBJ1-5; 7 nucleotides agree with TRBD1. There are 14 residues in the CDR3. Losses at the gene ends were 8 bases for V and 4 bases for J; bases not matched to a gene: 8. The germline gives CDR1 LNHDA, CDR2 SQIVND (reference sequence). The CDR3 DNA follows: TGTGCCAGTGAAGACAGGGCGGAAAATCAGCCCCAGCATTTT. Translating it yields CASEDRAENQPQHF.

The chain couples TRBV7-8 to TRBJ1-2, with 8 positions matching TRBD1. Germline V gene sequence: CDR1 SGHVS, CDR2 FQNEAQ. The CDR3 totals 12 residues. J was trimmed by 7 bases and V by 6 bases; bases with no gene match: 4. CDR3 DNA: TGTGCCAGCAGTCCACAGGGGGGTGGCTACACCTTC. It yields the protein CASSPQGGGYTF.

This chain links TRBV27 with TRBJ1-2; perhaps TRBD1 as D (5 bases). The CDR3 length is 13 residues. From germline, CDR1 is MNHEY and CDR2 SMNVEV (reference sequence). Trimming pared 4 bases from V and 6 bases from J, leaving 12 bases between. The CDR3 bases are TGTGCCAGCAGTTCAGGGAACCTAAATGGCTACACCTTC. Its protein product is CASSSGNLNGYTF.

The gene calls are TRBV11-2 and TRBJ2-7, with 8 nucleotides matching TRBD1. Trimming removed 6 bases from V and 3 bases from J; junction bases left unmatched: 10. The CDR3 has 15 residues. Germline V CDR1 and CDR2: SGHAT, FQNNGV. CDR3 coding DNA: TGTGCCAGCAGATCCGCCGGGACAGGCATCTACGAGCAGTACTTC. Its translation: CASRSAGTGIYEQYF.